The 13 T cell receptor beta chains listed next were all sequenced from one sample in a study of cytomegalovirus exposure and HLA in healthy donors. Primers included in the PCR were 60 Vbeta and 13 Jbeta primers. TCRdb's table, derived via immunoSEQ multiplex PCR, lists solely in-frame clones and lacks some. The sample yields over 200,000 clones, roughly 87% seen once. Sequenced: PBMCs. The receptors were gathered from a man between 40 and 49 years old in good health and CMV-seropositive.

The chain uses TRBV7-9 and TRBJ2-6; the D gene is possibly TRBD2 (6 bases). CDR1 is SEHNR, CDR2 FQNEAQ, per germline (reference sequence). This CDR3 comprises 15 residues. The V end lost 5 bases, the J end lost 2 bases, and 10 bases lay between the germline ends. The CDR3 sequence is CASSLEGTGANVLTF. The CDR3 region has the DNA TGTGCCAGCAGCCTGGAGGGTACTGGGGCCAACGTCCTGACTTTC.

This clone was observed once. V is TRBV5-1 and J is TRBJ2-5; a possible D gene is TRBD2 (5 bases). V shed 5 bases and J shed 2 bases, with 16 bases lying between them. CDR1 and CDR2 from the germline V gene are SGHRS and YFSETQ. CDR3 length: 15 residues. CDR3 sequence reads: CASRSSGLRQETQYF. The DNA of the CDR3 is TGCGCCAGCAGATCAAGCGGCCTCAGACAAGAGACCCAGTACTTC.

J is TRBJ2-2 and V is TRBV6-4; 13 bases match TRBD2. Looked up from germline, CDR1 is MRHNA and CDR2 is SNTAGT. The CDR3 runs to 17 residues. The V and J ends lost 8 bases and 3 bases, in that order; junction bases with no gene match: 9. The chain's CDR3 is CASWAGTSGTDTGELFF. CDR3 nucleotide sequence: TGTGCCAGCTGGGCCGGGACTAGCGGGACAGACACCGGGGAGCTGTTTTTT.

The genes are TRBV5-6 and TRBJ2-7; the D gene is possibly TRBD2 (6 bases). V lost 5 bases and J 2 bases, leaving 14 bases between the germline ends. This CDR3 is built from 14 residues. CDR1 is SGHDT, CDR2 YYEEEE, per germline. CDR3 sequence: CASSKIAVTYEQYF. The CDR3 region has the DNA TGTGCCAGCAGTAAGATAGCGGTAACCTACGAGCAGTACTTC.

The V call is TRBV2, the J call TRBJ2-1; D perhaps matches TRBD1 (5 bases). Germline assignment: CDR1 SNHLY and CDR2 FYNNEI. V dropped 5 bases and J dropped 0 bases, with 11 bases sitting between them. This CDR3 contains 15 residues. Here the CDR3 reads CASSFRQSSYNEQFF. DNA of the CDR3: TGTGCCAGCAGTTTCAGACAGAGCTCCTACAATGAGCAGTTCTTC.

There are a few counts of this clone. The junction does not match germline at one end; this may be a read error. This rearrangement joins TRBV6-1 to TRBJ2-1; D perhaps matches TRBD2 (5 bases). CDR1 MNHNS and CDR2 SASEGT come from the germline V gene. This CDR3 comprises 10 residues. The CDR3 loop is CASSSGGPIF. The CDR3 DNA follows: TGTGCCAGCTCTTCGGGCGGGCCAATCTTC.

This clone was seen only a few times. The chain joins TRBV7-8 to TRBJ2-7, with TRBD1 identical over 8 bases. J gave up 2 bases and V 4 bases, and 7 bases lay outside the gene matches. Per the germline V gene, CDR1 is SGHVS and CDR2 is FQNEAQ. The CDR3 spans 15 residues. The CDR3 DNA sequence: TGTGCCAGCAGCTCCCGGACAGGGCCCACCTACGAGCAGTACTTC. Translation: CASSSRTGPTYEQYF. Combining the CDR3 with reference TRBV7-8 and TRBJ2-7 gives the whole variable domain GAGVSQSPRYKVAKRGQDVALRCDPISGHVSLFWYQQALGQGPEFLTYFQNEAQLDKSGLPSDRFFAERPEGSVSTLKIQRTQQEDSAVYLCASSSRTGPTYEQYFGPGTRLTVT.

V is TRBV11-3 and J is TRBJ2-3; 7 bases match TRBD2. This CDR3 is built from 15 residues. V lost 7 bases, J lost 2 bases, and 9 bases stayed unmatched. From germline, CDR1 is SGHNT and CDR2 YENEEA. The CDR3: CASTPRGEVTDTQYF. The CDR3 region has the DNA TGTGCCAGCACCCCTCGGGGGGAAGTCACAGATACGCAGTATTTT. The full variable domain, in which reference TRBV11-3 and TRBJ2-3 provide the parts outside the CDR3, is EAGVVQSPRYKIIEKKQPVAFWCNPISGHNTLYWYLQNLGQGPELLIRYENEEAVDDSQLPKDRFSAERLKGVDSTLKIQPAELGDSAVYLCASTPRGEVTDTQYFGPGTRLTVL.

V is TRBV5-6 and J is TRBJ2-5; 7 nucleotides agree with TRBD1. The CDR3 is 14 residues long. The V gene's germline CDR1 is SGHDT and CDR2 YYEEEE. After removal of 4 bases from V and 5 bases from J, the junction contained 8 bases not matched to a gene. CDR3 loop: CASSGTATGETQYF. The CDR3 nucleotides read TGTGCCAGCAGCGGGACAGCTACGGGGGAGACCCAGTACTTC.

This clone was detected only once. The genes are TRBV5-6 and TRBJ2-7; D is ambiguous. V gave up 4 bases and J gave up 4 bases, with 12 bases separating them. The CDR3 is 13 residues long. CDR1 is SGHDT, CDR2 YYEEEE, per germline. CDR3 sequence (DNA): TGTGCCAGCAGCGGTGGAGATCCTTACGAGCAGTACTTC. Protein product: CASSGGDPYEQYF.

The chain is built from TRBV7-9 and TRBJ2-4; 7 bases are shared with TRBD1. CDR1 is SEHNR, CDR2 FQNEAQ, per germline (reference sequence). This CDR3 is built from 14 residues. J lost 1 base, V lost 5 bases, and 2 bases had no gene match. CDR3 sequence reads: CASSLDRAKNIQYF. The CDR3 bases are TGTGCCAGCAGCCTGGACAGGGCCAAAAACATTCAGTACTTC.

The chain carries TRBV2 and TRBJ2-7; tentatively, D is TRBD1 (6 bases). V was clipped by 6 bases and J by 6 bases, with 18 bases between them. From germline, CDR1 is SNHLY and CDR2 FYNNEI. The CDR3 has 14 residues. The CDR3 reads CASSVLGAGVEQYF. The CDR3 DNA reads TGTGCCAGCAGCGTTCTGGGGGCAGGGGTCGAGCAGTACTTC.

J is TRBJ1-5 and V is TRBV6-1; D unresolved. This CDR3 is built from 14 residues. Germline V gene sequence: CDR1 MNHNS, CDR2 SASEGT. Between the trimmed V and J ends, which lost 3 bases and 5 bases, there was a span of 11 bases. The CDR3 region is CASSDQFVDQPQHF. CDR3 in DNA: TGTGCCAGCAGTGATCAGTTTGTCGATCAGCCCCAGCATTTT.